This TCR beta chain was obtained from a study of shared clonotypes between healthy human individuals. TCRdb's copy holds only in-frame clones and misses some; the assay was immunoSEQ multiplex PCR. The sample carries about 1,800,000 clones, about 95% recorded once. Points from the study as a whole: Generation of non-shared clonotypes was less probable than generation of clonotypes shared by all four donors. Although depth was large, rarefaction showed that sequencing of the sorted subsets was incomplete.

CD8 cells regarded as naive lacked CD45RO, were positively chosen for CCR7, and omitted terminally differentiated effector memory CD45RA+ cells. The CDR3 covers 12 residues. Germline V lookup: CDR1 SEHNR, CDR2 FQNEAQ (reference sequence). The V end lost 3 bases, the J end lost 6 bases, and 9 bases lay between the germline ends. Of note for this clone: Its specificity is not known.

This TCR came from a man in his late teens or twenties in good health. The sample taken for sequencing was naive CD8+ T cells sorted from blood. The chain combines TRBV7-9 with TRBJ2-7; possibly TRBD1 for D (5 bases). The CDR3 sequence: CASSFTTGEQYF. The CDR3, as DNA: TGTGCCAGCAGCTTTACTACAGGCGAGCAGTACTTC.